The 8 T cell receptor beta chains in this list originate from one sample, sequenced in a study of T cell repertoires in cytomegalovirus infection. Using its own MiXCR run on the reads, TCRdb lists one record per CDR3 protein. The sample shows 480,000 or so distinct CDR3 sequences, approximately 10% of them seen only once. Sequenced input: PBMCs. These receptors were taken from a human donor in good health (CMV status not recorded). Some clones in this sample may be carry-over from other donors' samples.

This clonotype has at least ten counts. The chain employs TRBV12-5 and TRBJ2-1; 8 positions agree with TRBD2. Germline trimming cut 5 bases from V and 8 bases from J; bases unmatched to any gene: 8. The CDR3 spans 14 residues. CDR1 is LGHNT, CDR2 FRNRAP, per germline. Written as DNA, the CDR3 is TGTGCTAGTGGTAAGGGACTAGGCGGGGATGAGCAGTTCTTC. Residues: CASGKGLGGDEQFF.

This clonotype was recorded once. This may be a read error, as it is one base from a much larger clone. The J gene is TRBJ2-7, the V gene TRBV6-1, with TRBD1 matching 7 bases. The CDR3 has 11 residues. Germline CDR1 MNHNS, CDR2 SASEGT. The CDR3 reads CASPRGYEQHF. CDR3 DNA sequence: TGTGCCAGCCCCAGGGGGTACGAGCAGCACTTC.

The rearrangement uses TRBV5-1 and TRBJ2-7, with TRBD2 as a possible D gene (5 bases). The CDR3 is 14 amino acids. V dropped 6 bases and J dropped 1 base, with 14 bases sitting between them. From germline, CDR1 is SGHRS and CDR2 YFSETQ. The CDR3 is CASTLERYSYEQYF. In DNA form, the CDR3 reads TGCGCCAGCACCTTAGAGCGGTATTCCTACGAGCAGTACTTC.

This clonotype was found many times. The chain employs TRBV10-3 and TRBJ2-3; D perhaps matches TRBD2 (5 bases). There are 16 residues in the CDR3. V was cut by 5 bases and J by 1 base, with 16 bases left in between. Germline CDR1 is ENHRY and CDR2 is SYGVKD. DNA for the CDR3: TGTGCCATCAGTTCCTTCGGGCCAGCGGGCACAGATACGCAGTATTTT. Its protein is CAISSFGPAGTDTQYF.

In its sample, this clonotype was seen many times. CDR3 region: CASSRQQNYGYTF. DNA of the CDR3: TGTGCCAGCAGTCGACAGCAGAACTATGGCTACACCTTC. The chain carries TRBV2 and TRBJ1-2; D possibly corresponds to TRBD1 (5 bases). In germline, CDR1 is SNHLY, CDR2 FYNNEI. The CDR3 loop spans 13 amino acids. The ends were cut back, 5 bases at V and 2 bases at J, with 9 bases in the middle.

This clonotype came up many times. The gene calls are TRBV7-9 and TRBJ1-2, with D possibly TRBD1 on 5 matching bases. This CDR3 region has 13 residues. Germline V gene sequence: CDR1 SEHNR, CDR2 FQNEAQ (reference sequence). With 5 bases removed from V and 4 bases from J, the gap between germline ends came to 11 bases. CDR3 sequence (DNA): TGTGCCAGCAGCGGGCCGAGGGGCTATGGCTACACCTTC. As protein: CASSGPRGYGYTF.

This clonotype was seen at least ten times. The chain has TRBV5-4 and TRBJ2-4, with a weak D call TRBD2 (5 bases). CDR1 is SGHNT, CDR2 YYREEE, per germline (reference sequence). V was clipped by 0 bases and J by 3 bases, with 13 bases between them. This CDR3 is built from 16 residues. In nucleotides, the CDR3 is TGTGCCAGCAGCTTGGGAGGGAGTCCCCGCAAAAACATTCAGTACTTC. It specifies CASSLGGSPRKNIQYF.

The sample holds a few counts of this clonotype. A much larger clonotype is one base distant, so this may be a read error. V is TRBV5-6 and J is TRBJ2-6; D is ambiguous. The V end was cut by 6 bases, the J end by 0 bases, with 1 base between. The CDR3 has 12 amino acids. Looked up from germline, CDR1 is SGHDT and CDR2 is YYEEEE. CDR3 loop: CASNSGANVLTF. DNA of the CDR3: TGTGCCAGCAACTCTGGGGCCAACGTCCTGACTTTC. Full variable domain (outside the CDR3, taken from reference TRBV5-6 and TRBJ2-6): DAGVTQSPTHLIKTRGQQVTLRCSPKSGHDTVSWYQQALGQGPQFIFQYYEEEERQRGNFPDRFSGHQFPNYSSELNVNALLLGDSALYLCASNSGANVLTFGAGSRLTVL.